What follows are 12 T cell receptor beta chains derived from one specimen sequenced in a study of cytomegalovirus exposure and HLA in healthy donors. The PCR ran on 60 Vbeta and 13 Jbeta primers. Profiled with immunoSEQ multiplex PCR; TCRdb holds only in-frame clones, not every one. Here the sample spans 90,000 to 100,000 clones, 78% being singletons. Input material: PBMCs. These receptors originate from a woman in her thirties or forties in good health and CMV-seronegative.

The rearrangement links TRBV9 to TRBJ2-1; 7 nucleotides match TRBD2. The CDR3 length is 16 residues. Germline V gene data show CDR1 as SGDLS and CDR2 as YYNGEE. After removal of 2 bases from V and 11 bases from J, the junction contained 16 bases not matched to a gene. The CDR3 reads CASSVGASGFLTQQFF. CDR3 in DNA: TGTGCCAGCAGCGTGGGTGCTAGCGGATTCTTAACTCAGCAGTTCTTC.

V usage is TRBV5-4 and J usage is TRBJ2-1; D is unclear. The germline V and J ends were trimmed by 6 bases and 7 bases, with 8 bases remaining between them. The CDR3 contains 11 residues. Per the germline V gene, CDR1 is SGHNT and CDR2 is YYREEE (reference sequence). CDR3 residues: CASTSFNEQFF. The CDR3 DNA follows: TGTGCCAGCACCTCCTTTAATGAGCAGTTCTTC. Based on the CDR3 plus reference TRBV5-4 and TRBJ2-1, the full variable domain is ETGVTQSPTHLIKTRGQQVTLRCSSQSGHNTVSWYQQALGQGPQFIFQYYREEENGRGNFPPRFSGLQFPNYSSELNVNALELDDSALYLCASTSFNEQFFGPGTRLTVL.

This chain links TRBV28 with TRBJ1-4; 7 bases match TRBD1. V dropped 3 bases and J dropped 10; count of bases not matched to a gene: 11. Germline V CDR1 and CDR2: MDHEN, SYDVKM. The CDR3 has 15 amino acids. The CDR3 DNA is TGTGCCAGCAGTTTCCTAGGGGGCGCAGGGGGAAAACTGTTTTTT. It is translated as CASSFLGGAGGKLFF.

This clone occurred a few times. This chain links TRBV6-5 with TRBJ2-2; D not certain. The CDR3 is 14 amino acids. Trimming stripped 4 bases from V and 4 bases from J, with 10 bases between. From germline, CDR1 is MNHEY and CDR2 SVGAGI. CDR3 bases: TGTGCCAGCAGTTTCGCAGTAACCACCGGGGAGCTGTTTTTT. Its protein is CASSFAVTTGELFF.

V is TRBV5-4 and J is TRBJ2-7; 8 bases map to TRBD2. The J segment lost 3 bases and the V segment lost 4 bases, leaving 9 bases of the junction unmatched. The CDR3 extends over 15 amino acids. Germline CDR1 reads SGHNT; CDR2 reads YYREEE (reference sequence). In nucleotides, the CDR3 is TGTGCCAGCAGCCAATCAGCGGGGGCCCTCTACGAGCAGTACTTC. Translation gives CASSQSAGALYEQYF.

This clone was seen a handful of times. CDR3 loop: CASSPLVGVNTGELFF. DNA for the CDR3: TGTGCCAGCAGTCCCTTGGTGGGAGTGAACACCGGGGAGCTGTTTTTT. The chain recombines TRBV27 with TRBJ2-2; perhaps TRBD2 as D (5 bases). Germline lookup yields CDR1 MNHEY and CDR2 SMNVEV (reference sequence). The CDR3 runs to 16 residues. With 5 bases removed from V and 1 base from J, the gap between germline ends came to 14 bases.

V is TRBV25-1 and J is TRBJ1-3, with D hard to call. Trimming pared 5 bases from V and 0 bases from J, leaving 8 bases between. Germline V gives CDR1 MGHDK, CDR2 SYGVNS. The CDR3 consists of 14 residues. CDR3 sequence reads: CASSQTGSGNTIYF. The CDR3 nucleotides are TGTGCCAGCAGTCAAACTGGCTCTGGAAACACCATATATTTT.

The rearrangement links TRBV27 to TRBJ2-7; 10 bases match TRBD2. V shed 6 bases, J shed 12 bases, and the junction held 8 bases outside the gene matches. The V gene's germline CDR1 is MNHEY and CDR2 SMNVEV (reference sequence). CDR3 length equals 12 residues. In nucleotides, the CDR3 is TGTGCCAGCAGGTGGACTAGCGGCCCTTCGTACTTC. Its translation: CASRWTSGPSYF.

The gene calls are TRBV7-3 and TRBJ2-2; D unclear. Germline CDR1 is SGHTA and CDR2 is FQGTGA. This CDR3 has 13 amino acids. V was clipped by 3 bases and J by 6 bases, with 8 bases between them. CDR3 protein: CASSLTGPGELFF. The CDR3 bases are TGTGCCAGCAGCTTGACGGGTCCCGGGGAGCTGTTTTTT.

The chain is built from TRBV9 and TRBJ1-1; D uncertain. There are 16 residues in the CDR3. Germline CDR1 and CDR2: SGDLS and YYNGEE. Deletions cut 0 bases from V and 0 bases from J, with 12 bases between. CDR3: CASSVDPPGMNTEAFF. The CDR3 DNA reads as TGTGCCAGCAGCGTAGATCCCCCGGGTATGAACACTGAAGCTTTCTTT.

The chain couples TRBV9 to TRBJ1-3; D ambiguous. The CDR3 consists of 15 residues. Trimming stripped 0 bases from V and 4 bases from J, with 11 bases between. The germline gives CDR1 SGDLS, CDR2 YYNGEE. The CDR3: CASSVDEGYGNTIYF. The CDR3 nucleotides are TGTGCCAGCAGCGTAGACGAGGGTTACGGAAACACCATATATTTT.

The chain combines TRBV15 with TRBJ2-5, with 9 bases identical to TRBD1. The tail of the sequence fits TRBJ2-7 better, so the J call may be wrong. This CDR3 spans 14 amino acids. The germline V gene encodes CDR1 LNHNV and CDR2 YYDKDF (reference sequence). The CDR3 nucleotides read TGTGCCACCAGCGACCGGGACAGGGCCTACGAGCAGTACTTC. Its protein is CATSDRDRAYEQYF.